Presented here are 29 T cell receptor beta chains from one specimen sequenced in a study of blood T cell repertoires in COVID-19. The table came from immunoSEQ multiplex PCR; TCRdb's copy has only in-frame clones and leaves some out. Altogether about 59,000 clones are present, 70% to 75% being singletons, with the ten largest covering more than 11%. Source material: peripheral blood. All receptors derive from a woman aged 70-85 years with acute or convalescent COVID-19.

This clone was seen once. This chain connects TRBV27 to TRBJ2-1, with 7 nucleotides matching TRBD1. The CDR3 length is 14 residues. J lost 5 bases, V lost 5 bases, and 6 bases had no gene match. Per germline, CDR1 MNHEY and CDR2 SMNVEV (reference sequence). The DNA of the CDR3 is TGTGCCAGCAGTAAAGGACAGGTCAACAATGAGCAGTTCTTC. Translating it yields CASSKGQVNNEQFF.

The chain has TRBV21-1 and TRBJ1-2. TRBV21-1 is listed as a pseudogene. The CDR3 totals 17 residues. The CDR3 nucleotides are TGTGCCAGCAGCAAAGCGCTTAGGAGATCCCCGAGGGATGGCTACACCTTC. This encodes CASSKALRRSPRDGYTF.

The CDR3 DNA reads TGTGCCAGCAGCTTGGGAGGGGCAGGCAATCAGCCCCAGCATTTT. This encodes CASSLGGAGNQPQHF. V usage is TRBV11-2 and J usage is TRBJ1-5, with a tentative D call TRBD1 (5 bases). The CDR3 length is 15 residues. The V and J ends lost 3 bases and 2 bases respectively, with 11 bases between them. Germline lookup yields CDR1 SGHAT and CDR2 FQNNGV.

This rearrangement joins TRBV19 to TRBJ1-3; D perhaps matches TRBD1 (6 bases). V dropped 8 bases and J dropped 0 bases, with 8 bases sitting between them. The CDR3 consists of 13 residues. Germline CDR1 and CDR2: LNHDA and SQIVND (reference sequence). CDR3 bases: TGTGCCAGTTCGGACAGCTCTGGAAACACCATATATTTT. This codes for CASSDSSGNTIYF.

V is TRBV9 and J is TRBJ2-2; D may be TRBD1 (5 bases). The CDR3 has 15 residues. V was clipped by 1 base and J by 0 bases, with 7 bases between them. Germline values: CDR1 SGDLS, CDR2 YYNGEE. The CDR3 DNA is TGTGCCAGCAGCGTACAGGGTCCGAACACCGGGGAGCTGTTTTTT. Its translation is CASSVQGPNTGELFF. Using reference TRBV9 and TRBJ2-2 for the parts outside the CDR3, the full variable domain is DSGVTQTPKHLITATGQRVTLRCSPRSGDLSVYWYQQSLDQGLQFLIQYYNGEERAKGNILERFSAQQFPDLHSELNLSSLELGDSALYFCASSVQGPNTGELFFGEGSRLTVL.

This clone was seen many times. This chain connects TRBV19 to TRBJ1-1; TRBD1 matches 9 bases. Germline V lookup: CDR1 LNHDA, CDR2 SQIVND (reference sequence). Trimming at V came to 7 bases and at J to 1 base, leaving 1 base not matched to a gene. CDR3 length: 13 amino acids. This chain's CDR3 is CASKDRGNTEAFF. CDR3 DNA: TGTGCCAGTAAGGACAGGGGGAACACTGAAGCTTTCTTT.

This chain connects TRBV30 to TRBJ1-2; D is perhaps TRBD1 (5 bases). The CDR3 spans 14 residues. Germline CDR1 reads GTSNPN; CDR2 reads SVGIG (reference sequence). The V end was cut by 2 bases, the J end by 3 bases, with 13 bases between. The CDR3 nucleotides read TGTGCCTGGAGTACCTTTAGGGGCGACTATGGCTACACCTTC. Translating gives CAWSTFRGDYGYTF.

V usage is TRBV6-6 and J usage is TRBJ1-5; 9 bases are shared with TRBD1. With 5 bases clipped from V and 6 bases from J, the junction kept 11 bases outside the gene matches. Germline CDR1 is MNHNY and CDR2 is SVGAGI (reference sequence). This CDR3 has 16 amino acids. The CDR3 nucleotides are TGTGCCAGCAGTCGAGCACAGGGGGCCGGTGGTCAGCCCCAGCATTTT. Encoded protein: CASSRAQGAGGQPQHF.

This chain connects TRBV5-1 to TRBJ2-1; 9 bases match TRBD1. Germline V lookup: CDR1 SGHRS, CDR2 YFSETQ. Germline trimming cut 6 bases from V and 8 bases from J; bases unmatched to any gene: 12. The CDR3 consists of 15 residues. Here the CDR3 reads CASIRSGQGSHEQFF. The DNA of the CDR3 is TGCGCCAGCATAAGATCCGGACAGGGGAGCCATGAGCAGTTCTTC.

The CDR3 region is CAISEGRAEAFF. The CDR3 DNA sequence: TGTGCCATCAGTGAAGGGAGGGCTGAAGCTTTCTTT. The V call is TRBV10-3, the J call TRBJ1-1; D uncertain. The CDR3 length is 12 residues. Per germline, CDR1 ENHRY and CDR2 SYGVKD. V lost 3 bases and J lost 6, with 8 bases in between.

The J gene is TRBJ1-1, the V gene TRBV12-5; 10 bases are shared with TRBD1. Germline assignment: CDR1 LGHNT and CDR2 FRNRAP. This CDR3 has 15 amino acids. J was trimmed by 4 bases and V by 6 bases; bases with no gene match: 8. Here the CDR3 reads CASGHTGTGATEAFF. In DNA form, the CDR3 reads TGTGCTAGTGGGCACACCGGGACAGGGGCCACTGAAGCTTTCTTT.

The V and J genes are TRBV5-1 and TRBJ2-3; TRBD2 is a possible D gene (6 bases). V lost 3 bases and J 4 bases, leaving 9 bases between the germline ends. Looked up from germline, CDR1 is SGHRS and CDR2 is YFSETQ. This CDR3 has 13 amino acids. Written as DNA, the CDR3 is TGCGCCAGCAGCTCCGGGGGAGCAGATACGCAGTATTTT. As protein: CASSSGGADTQYF.

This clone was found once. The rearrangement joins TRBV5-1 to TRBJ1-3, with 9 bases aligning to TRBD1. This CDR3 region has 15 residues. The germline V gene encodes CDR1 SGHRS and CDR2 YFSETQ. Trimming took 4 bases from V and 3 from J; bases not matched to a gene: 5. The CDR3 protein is CASSPRDRDGNTIYF. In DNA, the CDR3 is TGCGCCAGCAGCCCACGGGACAGGGATGGAAACACCATATATTTT.

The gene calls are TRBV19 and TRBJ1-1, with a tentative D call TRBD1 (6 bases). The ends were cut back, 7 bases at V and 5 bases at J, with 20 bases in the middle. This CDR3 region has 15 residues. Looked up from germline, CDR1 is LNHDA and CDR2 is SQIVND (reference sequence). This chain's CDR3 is CASKRGGRIWTEAFF. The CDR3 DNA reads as TGTGCCAGTAAGAGGGGGGGGAGGATTTGGACTGAAGCTTTCTTT. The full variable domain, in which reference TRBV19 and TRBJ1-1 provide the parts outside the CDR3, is DGGITQSPKYLFRKEGQNVTLSCEQNLNHDAMYWYRQDPGQGLRLIYYSQIVNDFQKGDIAEGYSVSREKKESFPLTVTSAQKNPTAFYLCASKRGGRIWTEAFFGQGTRLTVV.

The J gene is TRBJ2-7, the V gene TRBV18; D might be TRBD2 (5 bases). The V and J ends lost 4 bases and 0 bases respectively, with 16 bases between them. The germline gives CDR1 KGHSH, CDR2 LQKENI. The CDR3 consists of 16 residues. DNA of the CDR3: TGTGCCAGCTCACAATCCTTCCTTGGGAGCTCCTACGAGCAGTACGTC. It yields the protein CASSQSFLGSSYEQYV.

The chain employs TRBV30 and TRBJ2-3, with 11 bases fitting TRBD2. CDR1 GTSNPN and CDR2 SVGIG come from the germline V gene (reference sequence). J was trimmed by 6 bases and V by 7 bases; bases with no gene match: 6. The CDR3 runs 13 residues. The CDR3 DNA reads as TGTGCCTCGACTAGCGGGGTCTACGATACGCAGTATTTT. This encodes CASTSGVYDTQYF.

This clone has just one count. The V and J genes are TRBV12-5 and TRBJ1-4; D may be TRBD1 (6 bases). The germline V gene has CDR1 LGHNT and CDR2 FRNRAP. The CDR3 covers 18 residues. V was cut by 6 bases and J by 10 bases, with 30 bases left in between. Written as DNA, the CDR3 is TGTGCTAGTGGACAAATGGGACCGGCCGTAAGGAAAGGGGGAAAACTGTTTTTT. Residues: CASGQMGPAVRKGGKLFF.

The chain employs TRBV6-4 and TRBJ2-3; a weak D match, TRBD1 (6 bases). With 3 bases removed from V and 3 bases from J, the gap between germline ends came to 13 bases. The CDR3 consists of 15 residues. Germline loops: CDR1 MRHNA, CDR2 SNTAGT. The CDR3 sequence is CASSDGGRGTDTQYF. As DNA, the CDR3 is TGTGCCAGCAGTGATGGGGGCAGGGGTACAGATACGCAGTATTTT.

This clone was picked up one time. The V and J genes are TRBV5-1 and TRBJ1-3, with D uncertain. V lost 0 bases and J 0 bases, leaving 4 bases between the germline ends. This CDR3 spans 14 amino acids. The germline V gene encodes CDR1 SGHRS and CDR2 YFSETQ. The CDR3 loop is CASSLALSGNTIYF. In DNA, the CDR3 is TGCGCCAGCAGCTTGGCCCTCTCTGGAAACACCATATATTTT.

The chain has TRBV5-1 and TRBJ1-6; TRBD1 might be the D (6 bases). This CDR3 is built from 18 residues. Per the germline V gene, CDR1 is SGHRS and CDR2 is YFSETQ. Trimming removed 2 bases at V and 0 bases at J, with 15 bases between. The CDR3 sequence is CASSFHTDRSSYNSPLHF. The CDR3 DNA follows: TGCGCCAGCAGCTTTCACACTGACAGGAGCTCCTATAATTCACCCCTCCACTTT.

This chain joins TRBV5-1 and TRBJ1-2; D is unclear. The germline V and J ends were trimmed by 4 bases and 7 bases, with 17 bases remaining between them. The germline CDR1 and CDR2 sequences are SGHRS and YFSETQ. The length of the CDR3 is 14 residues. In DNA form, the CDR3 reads TGCGCCAGCAGCCCCGACGGAGGTTCGGGTGGCTACACCTTC. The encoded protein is CASSPDGGSGGYTF.

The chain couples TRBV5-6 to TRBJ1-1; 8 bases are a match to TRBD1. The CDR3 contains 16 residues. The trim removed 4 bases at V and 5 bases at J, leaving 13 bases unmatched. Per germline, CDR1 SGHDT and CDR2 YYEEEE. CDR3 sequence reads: CASSLTGGYRGTEAFF. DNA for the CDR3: TGTGCCAGCAGCCTCACAGGGGGGTACAGAGGGACTGAAGCTTTCTTT.

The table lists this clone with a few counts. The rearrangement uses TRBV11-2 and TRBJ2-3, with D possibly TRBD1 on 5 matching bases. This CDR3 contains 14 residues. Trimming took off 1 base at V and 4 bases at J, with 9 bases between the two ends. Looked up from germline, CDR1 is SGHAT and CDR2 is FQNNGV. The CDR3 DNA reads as TGTGCCAGCAGCTTAGTCGCAGGGTCAGATACGCAGTATTTT. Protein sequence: CASSLVAGSDTQYF. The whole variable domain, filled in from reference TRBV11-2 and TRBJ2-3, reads EAGVAQSPRYKIIEKRQSVAFWCNPISGHATLYWYQQILGQGPKLLIQFQNNGVVDDSQLPKDRFSAERLKGVDSTLKIQPAKLEDSAVYLCASSLVAGSDTQYFGPGTRLTVL.

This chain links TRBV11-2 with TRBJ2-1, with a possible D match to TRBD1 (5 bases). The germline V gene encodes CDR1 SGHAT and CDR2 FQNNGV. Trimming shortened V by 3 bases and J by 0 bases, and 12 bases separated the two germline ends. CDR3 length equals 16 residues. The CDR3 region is CASSFGWTNSYNEQFF. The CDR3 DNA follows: TGTGCCAGCAGCTTTGGCTGGACAAACTCCTACAATGAGCAGTTCTTC.

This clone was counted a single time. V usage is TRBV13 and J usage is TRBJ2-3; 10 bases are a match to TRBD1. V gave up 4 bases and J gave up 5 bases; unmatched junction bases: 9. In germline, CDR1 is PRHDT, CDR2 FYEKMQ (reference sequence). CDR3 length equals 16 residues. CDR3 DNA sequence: TGTGCCAGCAGCTCTAGACAGGGGGCGTTTTTAGATACGCAGTATTTT. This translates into CASSSRQGAFLDTQYF.

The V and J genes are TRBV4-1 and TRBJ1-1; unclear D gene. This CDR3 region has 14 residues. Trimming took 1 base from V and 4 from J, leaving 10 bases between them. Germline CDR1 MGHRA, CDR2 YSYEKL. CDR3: CASSQVGRSTEAFF. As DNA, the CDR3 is TGCGCCAGCAGCCAAGTAGGGAGGAGCACTGAAGCTTTCTTT.

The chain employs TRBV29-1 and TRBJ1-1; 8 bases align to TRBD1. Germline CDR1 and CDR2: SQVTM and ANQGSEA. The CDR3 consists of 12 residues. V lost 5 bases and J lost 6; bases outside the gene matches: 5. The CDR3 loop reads CSVRDRGAEAFF. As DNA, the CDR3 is TGCAGCGTTCGTGACAGGGGCGCTGAAGCTTTCTTT.

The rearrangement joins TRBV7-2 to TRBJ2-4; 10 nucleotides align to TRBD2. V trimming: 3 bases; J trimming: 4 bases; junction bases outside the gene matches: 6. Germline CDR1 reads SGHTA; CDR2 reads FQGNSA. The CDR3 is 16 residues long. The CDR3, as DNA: TGTGCCAGCAGCTTGTCTAGCGGGGGCCCAAAAAACATTCAGTACTTC. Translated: CASSLSSGGPKNIQYF.

The CDR3 DNA follows: TGTGCCAGCAGCCAAGAAGCCATATGGGGGACACTCTCTGGGGCCAACGTCCTGACTTTC. The encoded protein is CASSQEAIWGTLSGANVLTF. J is TRBJ2-6 and V is TRBV3-1 (or the pseudogene TRBV3-2); D is perhaps TRBD1 (6 bases). CDR3 length: 20 amino acids. V was pared by 0 bases and J by 0 bases, with 18 bases between. Germline V gene lookup returns CDR1 LGHDT and CDR2 YNNKEL (reference sequence).